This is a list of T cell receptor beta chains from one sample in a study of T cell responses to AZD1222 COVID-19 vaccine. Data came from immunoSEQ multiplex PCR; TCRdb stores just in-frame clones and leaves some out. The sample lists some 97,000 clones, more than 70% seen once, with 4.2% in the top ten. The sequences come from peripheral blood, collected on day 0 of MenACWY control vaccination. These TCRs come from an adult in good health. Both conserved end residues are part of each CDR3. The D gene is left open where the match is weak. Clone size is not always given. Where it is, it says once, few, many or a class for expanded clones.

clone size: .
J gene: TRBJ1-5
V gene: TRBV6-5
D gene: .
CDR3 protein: CASRESGTNQPQHF
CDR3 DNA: TGTGCCAGCAGAGAGTCAGGGACCAATCAGCCCCAGCATTTT

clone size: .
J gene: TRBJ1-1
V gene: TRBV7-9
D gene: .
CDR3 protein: CASSLGHLAEAFF
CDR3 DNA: TGTGCCAGCAGCTTGGGACACCTAGCAGAGGCTTTCTTT

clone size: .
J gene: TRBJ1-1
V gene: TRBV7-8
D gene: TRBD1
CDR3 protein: CASSHRDRARVEAFF
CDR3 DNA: TGTGCCAGCAGCCACCGGGACAGGGCAAGAGTTGAAGCTTTCTTT

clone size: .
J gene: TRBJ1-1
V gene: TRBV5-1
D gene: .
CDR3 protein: CASSLRVNTEAFF
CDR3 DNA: TGCGCCAGCAGCTTGAGGGTTAACACTGAAGCTTTCTTT

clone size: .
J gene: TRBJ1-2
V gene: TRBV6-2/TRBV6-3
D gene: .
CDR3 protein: CASSYPREGAFGYTF
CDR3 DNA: TGTGCCAGCAGTTACCCGAGAGAGGGAGCCTTCGGCTACACCTTC

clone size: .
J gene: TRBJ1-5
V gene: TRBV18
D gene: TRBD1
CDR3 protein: CASSPATGGNQPQHF
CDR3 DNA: TGTGCCAGCTCACCGGCGACAGGGGGAAATCAGCCCCAGCATTTT

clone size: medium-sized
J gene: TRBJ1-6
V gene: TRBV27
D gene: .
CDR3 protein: CASSSGPDRRSPLHF
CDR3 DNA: TGTGCCAGCAGTTCCGGGCCCGACCGCCGTTCACCCCTCCACTTT

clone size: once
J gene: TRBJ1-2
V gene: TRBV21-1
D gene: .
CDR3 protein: CASSNSGRGGRGSDYGYTF
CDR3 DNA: TGTGCCAGCAGCAATTCTGGTCGAGGGGGCAGGGGATCGGACTATGGCTACACCTTC

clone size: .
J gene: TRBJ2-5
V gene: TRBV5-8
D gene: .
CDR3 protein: CASSLQSQETQYF
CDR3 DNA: TGTGCCAGCAGCTTGCAATCACAAGAGACCCAGTACTTC

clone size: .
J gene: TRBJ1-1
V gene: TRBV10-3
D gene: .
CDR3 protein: CASERGGNTEAFF
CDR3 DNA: TGTGCCTCAGAGAGAGGAGGGAACACTGAAGCTTTCTTT

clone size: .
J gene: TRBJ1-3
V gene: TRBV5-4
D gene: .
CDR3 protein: CASSAVGGNTIYF
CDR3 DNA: TGTGCCAGCAGCGCTGTAGGTGGAAACACCATATATTTT

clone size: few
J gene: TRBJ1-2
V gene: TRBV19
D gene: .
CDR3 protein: CASSVTVEGTGYTF
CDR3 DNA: TGTGCCAGTAGTGTTACGGTGGAGGGAACTGGCTACACCTTC

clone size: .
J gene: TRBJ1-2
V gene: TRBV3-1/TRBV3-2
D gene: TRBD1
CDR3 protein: CASSQGTGEYGYTF
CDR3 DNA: TGTGCCAGCAGCCAAGGGACAGGGGAATACGGCTACACCTTC

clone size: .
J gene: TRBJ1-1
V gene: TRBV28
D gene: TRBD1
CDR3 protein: CASSLRTGRTTEAFF
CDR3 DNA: TGTGCCAGCAGTCTCCGGACAGGGAGGACAACTGAAGCTTTCTTT

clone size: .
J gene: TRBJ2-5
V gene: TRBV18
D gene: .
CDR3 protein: CASSPNGPGQKQETQYF
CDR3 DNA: TGTGCCAGCTCACCTAACGGACCCGGACAGAAACAAGAGACCCAGTACTTC

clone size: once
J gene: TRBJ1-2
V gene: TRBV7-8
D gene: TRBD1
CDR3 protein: CASSAYSGTGTYGYTF
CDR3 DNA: TGTGCCAGCAGCGCATACTCCGGGACAGGGACCTATGGCTACACCTTC

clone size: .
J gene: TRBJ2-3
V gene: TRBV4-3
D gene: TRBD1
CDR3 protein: CASSQDQQGAFTDTQYF
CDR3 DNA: TGCGCCAGCAGCCAAGATCAACAGGGGGCTTTCACAGATACGCAGTATTTT

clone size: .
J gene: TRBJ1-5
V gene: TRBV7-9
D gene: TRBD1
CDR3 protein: CASSLGTGGRGNQPQHF
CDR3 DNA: TGTGCCAGCAGCTTAGGGACAGGGGGACGCGGCAATCAGCCCCAGCATTTT

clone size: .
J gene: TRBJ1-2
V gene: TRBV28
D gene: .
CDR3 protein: CASSTWTARAYGYTF
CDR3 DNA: TGTGCCAGCAGTACCTGGACAGCGCGGGCCTATGGCTACACCTTC

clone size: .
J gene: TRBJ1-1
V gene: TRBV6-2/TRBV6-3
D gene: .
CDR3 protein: CASSYAWQEDTEAFF
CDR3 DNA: TGTGCCAGCAGTTACGCATGGCAGGAGGACACTGAAGCTTTCTTT

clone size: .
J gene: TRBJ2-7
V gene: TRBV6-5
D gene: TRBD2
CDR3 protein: CASRAGSSYEQYF
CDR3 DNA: TGTGCCAGCAGAGCGGGGAGCTCCTACGAGCAGTACTTC

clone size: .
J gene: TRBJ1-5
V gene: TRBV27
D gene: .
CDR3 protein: CASSSHPTLNQPQHF
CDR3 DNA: TGTGCCAGCAGTTCCCACCCGACACTGAATCAGCCCCAGCATTTT

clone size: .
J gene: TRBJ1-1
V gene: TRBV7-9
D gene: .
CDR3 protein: CASSPLWAGEAFF
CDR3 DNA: TGTGCCAGCAGCCCCCTGTGGGCTGGTGAAGCTTTCTTT

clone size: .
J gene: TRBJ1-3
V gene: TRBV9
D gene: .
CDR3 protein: CASSPRSEGSGNTIYF
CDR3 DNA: TGTGCCAGCAGCCCTCGCTCGGAAGGCTCTGGAAACACCATATATTTT

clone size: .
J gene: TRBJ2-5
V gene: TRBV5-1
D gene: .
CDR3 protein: CASSLDALGETQYF
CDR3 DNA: TGCGCCAGCAGCTTGGACGCCCTGGGGGAGACCCAGTACTTC

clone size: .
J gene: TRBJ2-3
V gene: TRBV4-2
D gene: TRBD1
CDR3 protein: CASSQDWDRGTDTQYF
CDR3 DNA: TGTGCCAGCAGCCAAGATTGGGACAGGGGAACAGATACGCAGTATTTT

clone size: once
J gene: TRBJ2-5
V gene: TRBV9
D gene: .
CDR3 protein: CASSVVWGRGETQYF
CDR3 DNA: TGTGCCAGCAGCGTAGTTTGGGGGCGAGGGGAGACCCAGTACTTC

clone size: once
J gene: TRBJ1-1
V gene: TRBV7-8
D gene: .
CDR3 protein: CASSLEGGGRTEAFF
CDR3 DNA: TGTGCCAGCAGCTTAGAAGGGGGAGGAAGGACTGAAGCTTTCTTT

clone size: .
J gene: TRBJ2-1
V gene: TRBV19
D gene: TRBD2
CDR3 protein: CASIPGGGINEQFF
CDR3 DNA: TGTGCCAGTATCCCGGGCGGGGGTATCAATGAGCAGTTCTTC

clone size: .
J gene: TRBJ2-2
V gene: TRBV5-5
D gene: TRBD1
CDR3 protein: CASSFQGVSTGELFF
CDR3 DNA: TGTGCCAGCAGCTTCCAGGGGGTCAGCACCGGGGAGCTGTTTTTT

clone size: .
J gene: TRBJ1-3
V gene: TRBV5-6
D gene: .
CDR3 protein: CASSLGTALAGTIYF
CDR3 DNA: TGTGCCAGCAGCTTGGGGACAGCTCTCGCTGGCACCATATATTTT

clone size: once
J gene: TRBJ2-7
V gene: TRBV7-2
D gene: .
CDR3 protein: CASSLAPPGRSFYEQYF
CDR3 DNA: TGTGCCAGCAGCTTGGCCCCCCCAGGCAGATCGTTCTACGAGCAGTACTTC

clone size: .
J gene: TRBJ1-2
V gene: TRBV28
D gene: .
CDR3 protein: CASRAYSNLNYGYTF
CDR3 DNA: TGTGCCAGCCGGGCCTACTCCAATCTAAACTATGGCTACACCTTC

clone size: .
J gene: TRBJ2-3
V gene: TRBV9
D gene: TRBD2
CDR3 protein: CASSLTHHSSGGTDTQYF
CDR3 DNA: TGTGCCAGCAGTCTAACCCACCATTCTAGCGGGGGCACAGATACGCAGTATTTT

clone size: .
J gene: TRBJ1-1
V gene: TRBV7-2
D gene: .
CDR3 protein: CASSLVGREDEAFF
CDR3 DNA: TGTGCCAGCAGCTTAGTAGGGAGGGAAGATGAAGCTTTCTTT

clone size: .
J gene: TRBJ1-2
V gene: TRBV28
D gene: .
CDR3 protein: CASSRESGNNYGYTF
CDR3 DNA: TGTGCCAGCAGCCGAGAGTCGGGCAACAACTATGGCTACACCTTC

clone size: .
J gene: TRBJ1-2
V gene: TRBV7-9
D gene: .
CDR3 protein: CASSSPDRRPNYGYTF
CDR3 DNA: TGTGCCAGCAGCTCCCCCGACAGGCGACCTAACTATGGCTACACCTTC

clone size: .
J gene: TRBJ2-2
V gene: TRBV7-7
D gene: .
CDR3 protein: CASSFNQGVGELFF
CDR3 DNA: TGTGCCAGCAGCTTTAATCAGGGCGTCGGGGAGCTGTTTTTT

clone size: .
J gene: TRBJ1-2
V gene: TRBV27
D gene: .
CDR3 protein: CASSISAGLGGYTF
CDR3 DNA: TGTGCCAGCAGTATCTCAGCAGGGCTGGGGGGCTACACCTTC

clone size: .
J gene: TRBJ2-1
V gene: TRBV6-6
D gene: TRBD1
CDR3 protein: CASSAGTGYEQFF
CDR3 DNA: TGTGCCAGCAGTGCCGGGACAGGTTATGAGCAGTTCTTC

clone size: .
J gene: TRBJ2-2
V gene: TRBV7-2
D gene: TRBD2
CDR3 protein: CASSSFGGRPPGELFF
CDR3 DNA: TGTGCCAGCAGCTCCTTTGGCGGGAGACCCCCCGGGGAGCTGTTTTTT

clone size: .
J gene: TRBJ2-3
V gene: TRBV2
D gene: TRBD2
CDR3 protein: CASSAASGGTDTQYF
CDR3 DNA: TGTGCCAGCAGCGCCGCTAGCGGGGGCACAGATACGCAGTATTTT

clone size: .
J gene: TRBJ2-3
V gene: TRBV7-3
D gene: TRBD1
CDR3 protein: CASSLHRGSRTDTQYF
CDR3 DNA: TGTGCCAGCAGCTTACACAGGGGGTCTCGGACAGATACGCAGTATTTT

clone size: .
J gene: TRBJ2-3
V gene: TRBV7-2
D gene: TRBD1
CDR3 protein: CASSLLGVGTGGGGTQYF
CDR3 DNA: TGTGCCAGCAGCTTATTGGGCGTCGGGACAGGGGGCGGTGGTACGCAGTATTTT

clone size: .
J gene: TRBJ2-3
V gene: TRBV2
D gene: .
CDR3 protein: CASRSTDTQYF
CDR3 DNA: TGTGCCAGCAGGAGCACAGATACGCAGTATTTT